Below are 20 T cell receptor beta chains sequenced from a single sample in a study of OX40 agonist ivuxolimab in advanced cancers. Profiled with immunoSEQ multiplex PCR; TCRdb holds only in-frame clones, not every one. This sample carries about 76,000 clones, nearly 90% of them seen once, and the ten largest clones take under 0.25%. The source material was CD4+ or CD8+ T cells sorted from blood, sampled in a trial of the OX40 agonist ivuxolimab. All receptors derive from an adult with an advanced solid tumor such as melanoma, head and neck, liver or kidney cancer.

The V and J genes are TRBV27 and TRBJ2-7; 8 bases match TRBD1. With V trimmed by 0 bases and J by 5 bases, 9 bases remained unmatched. The CDR3 runs 16 residues. In germline, CDR1 is MNHEY, CDR2 SMNVEV (reference sequence). The CDR3: CASSLSWVRQGNEQYF. As DNA, the CDR3 is TGTGCCAGCAGTTTATCTTGGGTGAGACAGGGGAACGAGCAGTACTTC.

The chain couples TRBV10-3 to TRBJ2-1, with D unresolved. The length of the CDR3 is 14 residues. Germline-derived CDR1 and CDR2 are ENHRY and SYGVKD. Trimming cost V 3 bases and J 1 base, with 7 bases left between them. This CDR3 is CAISDGRSYNEQFF. CDR3 bases: TGTGCCATCAGTGACGGAAGATCCTACAATGAGCAGTTCTTC.

The rearrangement uses TRBV10-1 and TRBJ2-1, with a weak D call TRBD2 (5 bases). The V gene lost 3 bases and the J gene lost 2 bases, with 8 bases spanning the gap. CDR1 and CDR2 (germline): WNHNN, SYGVQD (reference sequence). The CDR3 has 14 residues. CDR3 in amino acids: CASSEYGAYNEQFF. The CDR3 DNA follows: TGCGCCAGCAGTGAATACGGGGCCTACAATGAGCAGTTCTTC.

V gene TRBV5-1 combines with J gene TRBJ1-5; D may be TRBD1 (6 bases). This CDR3 comprises 13 residues. V was cut by 5 bases and J by 5 bases, with 11 bases left in between. Germline CDR1 SGHRS, CDR2 YFSETQ. The CDR3 reads CASSLQGYQPQHF. The CDR3 nucleotides read TGCGCCAGCAGTCTTCAGGGGTATCAGCCCCAGCATTTT.

The J gene is TRBJ2-1, the V gene TRBV7-3; no reliable D call. Germline-derived CDR1 and CDR2 are SGHTA and FQGTGA. With 1 base removed from V and 4 bases from J, the gap between germline ends came to 8 bases. This CDR3 comprises 14 residues. The CDR3 bases are TGTGCCAGCAGCTTAAGGCTGGATTACAATGAGCAGTTCTTC. The encoded protein is CASSLRLDYNEQFF.

J is TRBJ1-1 and V is TRBV19, with a possible D match to TRBD1 (5 bases). Trimming pared 5 bases from V and 8 bases from J, leaving 12 bases between. CDR1 and CDR2 from the germline V gene are LNHDA and SQIVND (reference sequence). The CDR3 runs to 12 residues. CDR3 nucleotide sequence: TGTGCCAGTAGTGGTGACAGTTTAGAAGCTTTCTTT. It specifies CASSGDSLEAFF. The complete variable domain, with remaining parts taken from reference TRBV19 and TRBJ1-1, reads DGGITQSPKYLFRKEGQNVTLSCEQNLNHDAMYWYRQDPGQGLRLIYYSQIVNDFQKGDIAEGYSVSREKKESFPLTVTSAQKNPTAFYLCASSGDSLEAFFGQGTRLTVV.

J is TRBJ2-1 and V is TRBV7-2; TRBD2 matches 7 bases. This CDR3 spans 13 amino acids. J gave up 9 bases and V 11 bases, and 13 bases lay outside the gene matches. The germline V gene encodes CDR1 SGHTA and CDR2 FQGNSA. The CDR3 nucleotides are TGTGCCGCCTCGAAGGGAGGGTCGGCTGAGCAGTTCTTC. Its protein is CAASKGGSAEQFF.

J is TRBJ2-5 and V is TRBV11-2, with TRBD1 matching over 7 bases. CDR1 and CDR2 from the germline V gene are SGHAT and FQNNGV. This CDR3 is 14 amino acids long. V lost 5 bases, J lost 1 base, and 4 bases stayed unmatched. The CDR3 is CASSRDRSQETQYF. CDR3 DNA sequence: TGTGCCAGCAGCCGGGACAGATCCCAAGAGACCCAGTACTTC.

This chain joins TRBV10-1 and TRBJ1-6, with D possibly TRBD1 on 5 matching bases. Trimming took off 7 bases at V and 6 bases at J, with 10 bases between the two ends. CDR1 WNHNN and CDR2 SYGVQD come from the germline V gene (reference sequence). CDR3 length equals 13 residues. The CDR3, as DNA: TGCGCCAGCACCAGGGATTCTAATTCACCCCTCCACTTT. Amino acid sequence: CASTRDSNSPLHF.

The chain has TRBV18 and TRBJ2-7, with TRBD1 identical over 8 bases. CDR3 size: 13 residues. Per germline, CDR1 KGHSH and CDR2 LQKENI. The J segment lost 7 bases and the V segment lost 2 bases, leaving 4 bases of the junction unmatched. Here the CDR3 reads CASSPDRGREQYV. Here the CDR3 DNA reads TGTGCCAGCTCACCAGACAGGGGCCGGGAGCAGTACGTC.

J is TRBJ2-7 and V is TRBV9; 7 bases line up with TRBD2. The J segment lost 3 bases and the V segment lost 2 bases, leaving 14 bases of the junction unmatched. The length of the CDR3 is 17 residues. Germline V gives CDR1 SGDLS, CDR2 YYNGEE. Written as DNA, the CDR3 is TGTGCCAGCAGCGTCTGGTTTTGCCGCGGGAGCCTCTACGAGCAGTACTTC. It codes for CASSVWFCRGSLYEQYF.

J is TRBJ1-4 and V is TRBV5-1; unclear D gene. The germline V gene encodes CDR1 SGHRS and CDR2 YFSETQ. This CDR3 is 16 amino acids long. V lost 2 bases to trimming and J lost 1 base, with 12 bases between them. The CDR3 reads CASSLAQGLTNEKLFF. CDR3 nucleotides: TGCGCCAGCAGCTTAGCCCAAGGGTTAACTAATGAAAAACTGTTTTTT.

The rearrangement links TRBV5-5 to TRBJ1-3, with D unclear. The length of the CDR3 is 14 residues. The V and J ends lost 4 bases and 9 bases respectively, with 17 bases between them. Germline V lookup: CDR1 SGHKS, CDR2 YYEKEE (reference sequence). CDR3 region: CASSPVRGGSTIYF. As DNA, the CDR3 is TGTGCCAGCAGCCCAGTACGGGGTGGGAGCACCATATATTTT.

V and J are TRBV7-9 and TRBJ1-5, with 8 bases identical to TRBD1. The CDR3 extends over 16 amino acids. After removal of 5 bases from V and 5 bases from J, the junction contained 11 bases not matched to a gene. Germline CDR1 is SEHNR and CDR2 is FQNEAQ (reference sequence). The CDR3 nucleotides are TGTGCCAGCAGCCATCCAGGTGGACAGGGAGATCAGCCCCAGCATTTT. Translation: CASSHPGGQGDQPQHF.

The gene calls are TRBV5-1 and TRBJ2-1; maybe TRBD2 (6 bases). This CDR3 spans 15 amino acids. Germline CDR1 SGHRS, CDR2 YFSETQ. Between the trimmed V and J ends, which lost 3 bases and 3 bases, there was a span of 13 bases. The CDR3 region has the DNA TGCGCCAGCAGCTATGGTGGTAGCGGCTACAATGAGCAGTTCTTC. It specifies CASSYGGSGYNEQFF. The entire variable domain, with the rest obtained from reference TRBV5-1 and TRBJ2-1, is as follows: KAGVTQTPRYLIKTRGQQVTLSCSPISGHRSVSWYQQTPGQGLQFLFEYFSETQRNKGNFPGRFSGRQFSNSRSEMNVSTLELGDSALYLCASSYGGSGYNEQFFGPGTRLTVL.

The CDR3 spells CASSPAGTGKKDEQFF. In DNA form, the CDR3 reads TGTGCCAGCAGTCCCGCTGGAACAGGGAAGAAGGATGAGCAGTTCTTC. The chain is built from TRBV27 and TRBJ2-1, with D perhaps matching TRBD1 (6 bases). The CDR3 loop spans 16 amino acids. Trimming shortened V by 5 bases and J by 8 bases, and 22 bases separated the two germline ends. Germline CDR1 reads MNHEY; CDR2 reads SMNVEV (reference sequence).

This chain joins TRBV7-2 and TRBJ2-3; D gene uncertain. V dropped 4 bases and J dropped 4 bases, with 6 bases sitting between them. Germline V CDR1 and CDR2: SGHTA, FQGNSA. This CDR3 is 12 amino acids long. CDR3 amino acids: CASSSLADTQYF. The DNA of the CDR3 is TGTGCCAGCAGCTCGCTAGCAGATACGCAGTATTTT. The complete variable domain, with remaining parts taken from reference TRBV7-2 and TRBJ2-3, reads GAGVSQSPSNKVTEKGKDVELRCDPISGHTALYWYRQSLGQGLEFLIYFQGNSAPDKSGLPSDRFSAERTGGSVSTLTIQRTQQEDSAVYLCASSSLADTQYFGPGTRLTVL.

This chain joins TRBV9 and TRBJ1-1; TRBD1 might be the D (5 bases). V shed 3 bases and J shed 6 bases, with 15 bases lying between them. Germline lookup yields CDR1 SGDLS and CDR2 YYNGEE. The CDR3 totals 14 residues. The DNA for the CDR3 is TGTGCCAGCAGCGCCGAATTCGGGGGGGCTGAAGCTTTCTTT. It translates to CASSAEFGGAEAFF.

The sample holds a few counts of this clone. The gene calls are TRBV18 and TRBJ2-1; tentatively, D is TRBD2 (5 bases). Per the germline V gene, CDR1 is KGHSH and CDR2 is LQKENI. This CDR3 has 14 residues. Trimming took 5 bases from V and 6 from J, leaving 14 bases between them. This chain's CDR3 is CASSSGIASNEQFF. CDR3 in DNA: TGTGCCAGCTCATCGGGGATAGCCAGCAATGAGCAGTTCTTC.

As regards this clone: Compared with germline, one end of the junction differs, possibly owing to a read error. The chain couples TRBV5-1 to TRBJ2-3, with D uncertain. The CDR3 has 13 amino acids. Germline lookup yields CDR1 SGHRS and CDR2 YFSETQ. The CDR3 here is CASSLEPTNTQYF. The CDR3 DNA follows: TGCGCCAGCAGCTTAGAGCCCACAAATACGCAGTATTTT. Full variable domain (rest looked up from reference TRBV5-1 and TRBJ2-3): KAGVTQTPRYLIKTRGQQVTLSCSPISGHRSVSWYQQTPGQGLQFLFEYFSETQRNKGNFPGRFSGRQFSNSRSEMNVSTLELGDSALYLCASSLEPTNTQYFGPGTRLTVL.